This T cell receptor beta chain was recorded in a study of OX40 agonist ivuxolimab in advanced cancers. TCRdb keeps only in-frame clones here, not all; method: immunoSEQ multiplex PCR. This sample has approximately 11,000 clones, with around 70% found just once. Comment on this clone: Because the CDR3 is missing its conserved closing phenylalanine or tryptophan, this is likely a read error.

The source of this sequence is an adult with an advanced solid tumor such as melanoma, head and neck, liver or kidney cancer. Sequences were derived from CD4+ or CD8+ T cells sorted from blood, sampled in a trial of the OX40 agonist ivuxolimab.

CDR3 bases: TGCAGCGCTGAGGGAGGAGAATCCTACGAGCAGTACCTC. Translation: CSAEGGESYEQYL. The chain uses TRBV29-1 and TRBJ2-7; possibly TRBD2 for D (6 bases). CDR1 and CDR2 (germline): SQVTM, ANQGSEA. The CDR3 covers 13 residues. Trimming left V 7 bases short and J 1 base short, with 14 bases between.